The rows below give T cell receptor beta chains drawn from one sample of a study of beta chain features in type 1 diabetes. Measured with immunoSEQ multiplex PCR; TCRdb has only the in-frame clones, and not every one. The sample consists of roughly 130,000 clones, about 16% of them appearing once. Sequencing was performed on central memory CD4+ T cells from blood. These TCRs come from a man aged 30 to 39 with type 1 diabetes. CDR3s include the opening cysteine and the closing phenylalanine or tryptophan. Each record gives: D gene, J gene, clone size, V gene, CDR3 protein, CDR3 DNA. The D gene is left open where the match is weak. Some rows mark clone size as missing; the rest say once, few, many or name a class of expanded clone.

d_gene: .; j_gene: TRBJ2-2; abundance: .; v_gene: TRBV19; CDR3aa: CASRQNTGELFF; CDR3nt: TGTGCCAGTAGGCAGAACACCGGGGAGCTGTTTTTT
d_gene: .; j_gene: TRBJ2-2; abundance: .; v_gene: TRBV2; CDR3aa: CASSERSGRTGELFF; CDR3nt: TGTGCCAGCAGTGAAAGGTCGGGGAGAACCGGGGAGCTGTTTTTT
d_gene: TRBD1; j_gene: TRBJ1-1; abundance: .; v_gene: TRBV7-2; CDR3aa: CASSWDRETEAFF; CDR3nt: TGTGCCAGCAGCTGGGACAGGGAGACTGAAGCTTTCTTT
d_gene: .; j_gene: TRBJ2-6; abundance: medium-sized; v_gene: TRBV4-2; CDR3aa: CASSQDQAGLLSGANVLTF; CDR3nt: TGTGCCAGCAGCCAAGATCAGGCAGGATTACTCTCTGGGGCCAACGTCCTGACTTTC
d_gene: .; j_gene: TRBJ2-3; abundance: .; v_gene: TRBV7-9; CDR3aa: CASSRGGEDTQYF; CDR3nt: TGTGCCAGCTCCCGAGGGGGGGAAGATACGCAGTATTTT
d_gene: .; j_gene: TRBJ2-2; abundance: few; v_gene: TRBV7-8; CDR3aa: CASMSGRELFF; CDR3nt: TGTGCCAGCATGAGTGGCCGGGAGCTGTTTTTT
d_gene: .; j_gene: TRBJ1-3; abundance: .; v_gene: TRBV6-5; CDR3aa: CASSYSAPGTGNTIYF; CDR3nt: TGTGCCAGCAGTTACTCTGCCCCGGGCACTGGAAACACCATATATTTT
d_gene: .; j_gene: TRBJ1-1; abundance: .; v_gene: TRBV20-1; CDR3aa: CSARRDAEAFF; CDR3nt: TGCAGTGCTAGAAGAGACGCTGAAGCTTTCTTT
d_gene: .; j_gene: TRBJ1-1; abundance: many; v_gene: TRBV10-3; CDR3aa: CAISEEAREAFF; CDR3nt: TGTGCCATCAGTGAGGAGGCGCGGGAAGCTTTCTTT
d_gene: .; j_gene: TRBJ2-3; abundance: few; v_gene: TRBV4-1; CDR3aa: CASSVSGVSTDTQYF; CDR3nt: TGCGCCAGCAGCGTATCCGGGGTTAGCACAGATACGCAGTATTTT
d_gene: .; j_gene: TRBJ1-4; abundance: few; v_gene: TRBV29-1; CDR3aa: CSVRQDSANEKLFF; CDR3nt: TGCAGCGTTCGTCAGGACAGCGCTAATGAAAAACTGTTTTTT
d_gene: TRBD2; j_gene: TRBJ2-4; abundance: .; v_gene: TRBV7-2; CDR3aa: CASSGLVNIQYF; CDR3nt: TGTGCCAGCAGCGGACTAGTGAACATTCAGTACTTC
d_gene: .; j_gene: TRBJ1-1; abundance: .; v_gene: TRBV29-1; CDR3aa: CSVQTKHSNTEAFF; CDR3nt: TGCAGCGTTCAGACCAAACATTCGAACACTGAAGCTTTCTTT
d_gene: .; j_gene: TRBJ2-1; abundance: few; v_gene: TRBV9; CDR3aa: CASSPSNNEQFF; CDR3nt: TGTGCCAGCAGCCCATCAAACAATGAGCAGTTCTTC
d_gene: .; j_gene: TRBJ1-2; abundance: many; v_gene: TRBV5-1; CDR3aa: CASSPDQTYGYTF; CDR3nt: TGCGCCAGCAGCCCGGACCAGACCTATGGCTACACCTTC
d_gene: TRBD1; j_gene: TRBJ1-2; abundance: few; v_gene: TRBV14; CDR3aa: CASSPRQGDGYTF; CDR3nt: TGTGCCAGCAGCCCACGACAGGGCGATGGCTACACCTTC
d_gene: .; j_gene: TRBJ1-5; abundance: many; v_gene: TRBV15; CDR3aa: CATSRGVTQPQHF; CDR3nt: TGTGCCACCAGCAGAGGCGTCACTCAGCCCCAGCATTTT
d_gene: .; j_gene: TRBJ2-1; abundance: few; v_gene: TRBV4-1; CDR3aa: CASSQEASAASYNEQFF; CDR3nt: TGCGCCAGCAGCCAAGAGGCTAGCGCTGCCTCGTACAATGAGCAGTTCTTC